A single sample gave rise to the 2 T cell receptor beta chains below, sequenced in a study of blood T cell repertoires in COVID-19. Some clones are missing from TCRdb's copy, which holds only in-frame ones; the method was immunoSEQ multiplex PCR. The sample yields approximately 170,000 clones, around nine tenths seen once. The material sequenced was peripheral blood. These receptors were obtained from a man over 45 who had recovered from COVID-19.

V is TRBV28 and J is TRBJ1-2, with 7 bases matching TRBD1. Germline CDR1 MDHEN, CDR2 SYDVKM. This CDR3 has 14 residues. V lost 3 bases, J lost 4 bases, and 5 bases stayed unmatched. The DNA for the CDR3 is TGTGCCAGCAGTTTTACAGGGGTCCCCTATGGCTACACCTTC. Its protein product is CASSFTGVPYGYTF.

This clone came up once. The V and J genes are TRBV5-1 and TRBJ2-7; TRBD1 aligns across 9 bases. Trimming cost V 0 bases and J 4 bases; bases outside gene matches: 8. This CDR3 comprises 16 residues. Germline-derived CDR1 and CDR2 are SGHRS and YFSETQ. CDR3 DNA: TGCGCCAGCAGCTTGGCACCACAGGGGGCCAGGTACGAGCAGTACTTC. This translates into CASSLAPQGARYEQYF.